Sequencing of this TCR beta chain was carried out in a study of tumor-infiltrating lymphocytes in localized non-small cell lung cancer. Study outcomes and limitations: Technical variation could not be separated from intratumor heterogeneity here.

Germline V gene data show CDR1 as LGHNA and CDR2 as YSLEER. The V gene lost 0 bases and the J gene lost 3 bases, with 9 bases spanning the gap. The CDR3 has 14 amino acids. Profiling relied on immunoSEQ multiplex PCR, and the TCRdb table lists in-frame clones only, not all of them. The sample has about 16,000 clones, approximately 70% seen once; the top ten hold roughly 9.8%. About this clone itself: As yet, its antigen is unknown.

Input material: lung tumor tissue. This receptor was taken from a human donor with non-small cell lung cancer. The gene calls are TRBV4-3 and TRBJ2-7; the D gene is possibly TRBD1 (6 bases). The CDR3 reads CASSQDRGHYEQYF. DNA of the CDR3: TGCGCCAGCAGCCAAGACAGGGGTCACTACGAGCAGTACTTC.